This passage covers 18 T cell receptor beta chains from one sample sequenced in a study of shared clonotypes between healthy human individuals. Method: immunoSEQ multiplex PCR; TCRdb's copy keeps in-frame clones and lacks some. The sample has some 1.5 million clones; about 98% are singletons. Sequencing input: naive CD4+ T cells sorted from blood. Subset specified: CD45RA+ positively selected. These receptors were collected from a man aged 25 to 40 in good health.

In regard to this clone: This same CDR3 is encoded by further DNA sequences in the sample. The chain combines TRBV9 with TRBJ2-2, with 9 positions matching TRBD2. The CDR3 is 16 residues long. Germline CDR1 and CDR2: SGDLS and YYNGEE. With V trimmed by 2 bases and J by 1 base, 3 bases remained unmatched. In nucleotides, the CDR3 is TGTGCCAGCAGCGTCGGCGGGAGGGGGAACACCGGGGAGCTGTTTTTT. Translated: CASSVGGRGNTGELFF.

As regards this clone: The sample contains more than one DNA sequence encoding this CDR3. CDR3 residues: CASSEQKNTEAFF. Written as DNA, the CDR3 is TGTGCCAGCAGTGAACAGAAGAACACTGAAGCTTTCTTT. The rearrangement uses TRBV6-1 and TRBJ1-1; D remains ambiguous. The CDR3 has 13 residues. Germline CDR1 and CDR2: MNHNS and SASEGT. Between the trimmed V and J ends, which lost 2 bases and 1 base, there was a span of 5 bases.

This sequence joins TRBV9 and TRBJ2-5; 7 bases line up with TRBD2. The CDR3 sequence is 15 residues long. The V and J ends lost 0 bases and 5 bases, in that order; junction bases with no gene match: 7. CDR1 is SGDLS and CDR2 is YYNGEE in the germline V gene. Here the CDR3 reads CASSVAGPAGETQYF. Written as DNA, the CDR3 is TGTGCCAGCAGCGTAGCGGGCCCAGCGGGGGAGACCCAGTACTTC.

The genes are TRBV27 and TRBJ2-1; 10 bases agree with TRBD2. Trimming took 3 bases from V and 9 from J; bases not matched to a gene: 8. Per germline, CDR1 MNHEY and CDR2 SMNVEV (reference sequence). The CDR3 has 15 residues. As DNA, the CDR3 is TGTGCCAGCAGTTTCGGGCTAGCGGGGGCAGGTGAGCAGTTCTTC. As protein: CASSFGLAGAGEQFF.

The rearrangement uses TRBV7-3 and TRBJ2-5; D unresolved. The length of the CDR3 is 13 residues. The ends were cut back, 3 bases at V and 2 bases at J, with 7 bases in the middle. Germline CDR1 and CDR2: SGHTA and FQGTGA. Here the CDR3 reads CASSFGAQETQYF. The CDR3 DNA follows: TGTGCCAGCAGCTTCGGCGCTCAAGAGACCCAGTACTTC.

The rearrangement links TRBV7-2 to TRBJ1-1; TRBD1 matches at 7 bases. J gave up 1 base and V 5 bases, and 19 bases lay outside the gene matches. The CDR3 has 19 amino acids. Germline V gives CDR1 SGHTA, CDR2 FQGNSA. Here the CDR3 DNA reads TGTGCCAGCAGCAACCATAAAACCTGGACAGGAAGAGGGAACACTGAAGCTTTCTTT. Amino acids: CASSNHKTWTGRGNTEAFF. The full variable domain, completed using reference TRBV7-2 and TRBJ1-1, is GAGVSQSPSNKVTEKGKDVELRCDPISGHTALYWYRQSLGQGLEFLIYFQGNSAPDKSGLPSDRFSAERTGGSVSTLTIQRTQQEDSAVYLCASSNHKTWTGRGNTEAFFGQGTRLTVV.

Details on this clone: Distinct nucleotide sequences in the sample also encode this CDR3. The chain recombines TRBV28 with TRBJ2-7; D ambiguous. The CDR3 runs 12 residues. Trimming took 5 bases from V and 3 from J, leaving 8 bases between them. CDR1 MDHEN and CDR2 SYDVKM come from the germline V gene. DNA for the CDR3: TGTGCCAGCAGTCCCGGGTTCTACGAGCAGTACTTC. The encoded protein is CASSPGFYEQYF.

The chain employs TRBV5-4 and TRBJ2-7; 7 bases line up with TRBD2. The CDR3 extends over 17 amino acids. The germline gives CDR1 SGHNT, CDR2 YYREEE (reference sequence). Trimming took 0 bases from V and 2 from J; bases not matched to a gene: 11. CDR3 sequence reads: CASSLGGLWGGPYEQYF. CDR3 DNA sequence: TGTGCCAGCAGCTTGGGGGGACTATGGGGAGGGCCCTACGAGCAGTACTTC.

The chain couples TRBV29-1 to TRBJ1-2, with 10 positions matching TRBD1. The CDR3 length is 15 residues. CDR1 SQVTM and CDR2 ANQGSEA come from the germline V gene. J gave up 6 bases and V 3 bases, and 10 bases lay outside the gene matches. The CDR3 DNA follows: TGCAGCGTTGATTCCGGGACAGGGGATGAGGATGGCTACACCTTC. Translation gives CSVDSGTGDEDGYTF.

This clone has a single count. V gene TRBV18 combines with J gene TRBJ2-5, with D possibly TRBD1 on 6 matching bases. V gave up 6 bases and J gave up 2 bases, with 13 bases separating them. Germline CDR1 and CDR2: KGHSH and LQKENI. The CDR3 covers 14 residues. The CDR3 coding sequence is TGTGCCAGCTCCGATTGGGACAAACAAGAGACCCAGTACTTC. It translates to CASSDWDKQETQYF. The full variable domain, with the rest looked up from reference TRBV18 and TRBJ2-5, is NAGVMQNPRHLVRRRGQEARLRCSPMKGHSHVYWYRQLPEEGLKFMVYLQKENIIDESGMPKERFSAEFPKEGPSILRIQQVVRGDSAAYFCASSDWDKQETQYFGPGTRLLVL.

This clone came up once. J is TRBJ1-3 and V is TRBV28, with TRBD1 matching over 8 bases. CDR3 length: 13 amino acids. The V segment lost 7 bases and the J segment 4 bases; nucleotides outside the gene matches: 3. Germline V gene lookup returns CDR1 MDHEN and CDR2 SYDVKM. The chain's CDR3 is CASTQGAGNTIYF. DNA for the CDR3: TGTGCCAGCACTCAGGGGGCGGGAAACACCATATATTTT. The full variable domain, with the rest looked up from reference TRBV28 and TRBJ1-3, is DVKVTQSSRYLVKRTGEKVFLECVQDMDHENMFWYRQDPGLGLRLIYFSYDVKMKEKGDIPEGYSVSREKKERFSLILESASTNQTSMYLCASTQGAGNTIYFGEGSWLTVV.

The rearrangement uses TRBV6-1 and TRBJ2-3, with TRBD1 matching 7 bases. Germline CDR1 MNHNS, CDR2 SASEGT. This CDR3 has 17 residues. The V and J ends lost 3 bases and 0 bases, in that order; junction bases with no gene match: 9. CDR3 nucleotide sequence: TGTGCCAGCAGTGACTTTGGGGGACAGACTAGCACAGATACGCAGTATTTT. Translating it yields CASSDFGGQTSTDTQYF.

The J gene is TRBJ1-4, the V gene TRBV5-6, with D maybe TRBD1 (6 bases). Trimming left V 4 bases short and J 3 bases short, with 10 bases between. The CDR3 runs 14 residues. The germline V gene has CDR1 SGHDT and CDR2 YYEEEE. In DNA, the CDR3 is TGTGCCAGCAGCCCGCAGGGGCCTAATGAAAAACTGTTTTTT. Residues: CASSPQGPNEKLFF.

This chain joins TRBV27 and TRBJ1-1; D is undetermined. This CDR3 comprises 14 residues. V lost 5 bases and J lost 0, with 10 bases in between. Germline V CDR1 and CDR2: MNHEY, SMNVEV (reference sequence). The CDR3 is CASSDVPMNTEAFF. The DNA for the CDR3 is TGTGCCAGCAGTGATGTTCCCATGAACACTGAAGCTTTCTTT.

J is TRBJ2-1 and V is TRBV27, with D possibly TRBD2 on 6 matching bases. Trimming left V 7 bases short and J 3 bases short, with 13 bases between. CDR1 and CDR2 (germline): MNHEY, SMNVEV (reference sequence). The CDR3 runs 14 residues. In DNA, the CDR3 is TGTGCCAGCAAACCCGAGCGGGTCTACAATGAGCAGTTCTTC. It is translated as CASKPERVYNEQFF.

The chain recombines TRBV5-6 with TRBJ2-5; TRBD1 matches at 7 bases. This CDR3 comprises 14 residues. Germline values: CDR1 SGHDT, CDR2 YYEEEE. The J segment lost 6 bases and the V segment lost 5 bases, leaving 10 bases of the junction unmatched. The CDR3, as DNA: TGTGCCAGCAGAATGACAGGGACGGAAAAGACCCAGTACTTC. This encodes CASRMTGTEKTQYF.

Turning to this clone: Other nucleotide sequences in the sample specify the same CDR3. J is TRBJ2-7 and V is TRBV28; D possibly corresponds to TRBD2 (6 bases). V lost 5 bases, J lost 2 bases, and 13 bases lay in between. The CDR3 contains 14 residues. Germline V gives CDR1 MDHEN, CDR2 SYDVKM. The CDR3 DNA is TGTGCCAGCAGTCTGGGGGGAGTCCCCTACGAGCAGTACTTC. It specifies CASSLGGVPYEQYF.

This rearrangement joins TRBV29-1 to TRBJ1-1, with 8 bases lining up with TRBD1. CDR3 length equals 14 residues. V lost 4 bases to trimming and J lost 5 bases; unmatched junction nucleotides: 9. The germline V gene has CDR1 SQVTM and CDR2 ANQGSEA. The CDR3 is CSVVADRGITEAFF. CDR3 DNA: TGCAGCGTTGTTGCCGACAGGGGAATAACTGAAGCTTTCTTT.